This paragraph covers one TCR beta chain sequence. The antigen remains unidentified. Every bit of the isolated RNA underwent reverse transcription, so sequencing read expressed TCRB transcripts. Sequenced by immunoSEQ multiplex PCR; TCRdb stores in-frame clones only, minus some. The sample has about 40,000 clones, around 45% seen once. These data are taken from a study of beta chain features in type 1 diabetes. Study-wide results and limits: Compared with healthy donors, patients appeared to share more similar naive, central memory and regulatory TCRB repertoires.

This CDR3 contains 14 residues. The V end was cut by 4 bases, the J end by 8 bases, with 15 bases between. Germline V gives CDR1 SGHTS, CDR2 YDEGEE. The chain couples TRBV5-8 to TRBJ1-4; no reliable D call. The specimen sequenced was central memory CD4+ T cells from blood. This TCR came from a woman aged 18-29 years in good health. Written as DNA, the CDR3 is TGTGCCAGCAGCCTAGGACGTACGGGGGAAAAACTGTTTTTT. Protein: CASSLGRTGEKLFF.